Given below is one T cell receptor beta chain in context. No antigen is known for it. The data were taken from a study of T cells in localized non-small cell lung cancer. The ends lost 6 bases at V and 0 bases at J; junction bases unmatched: 5. Germline CDR1 MDHEN, CDR2 SYDVKM. This CDR3 contains 14 residues. Clones were sequenced by immunoSEQ multiplex PCR, and TCRdb holds only the in-frame ones, with some missing. The sample shows about 25,000 clones, 92% of them seen only once. Study-wide results and caveats: A higher density of T cells in blood coincided with extended overall survival. Multi-region tumor sequencing was not done, so intratumor heterogeneity could not be excluded. The greatest T cell clonality was found in uninvolved adjacent lung (higher than in tumor). Within adjacent lung there appeared a median around 55 of the top 100 tumor clones.

This chain links TRBV28 with TRBJ2-7; 7 bases are shared with TRBD1. The receptor was derived from a man aged 40 to 69 with stage III squamous cell lung carcinoma. The input for sequencing was peripheral blood, taken before any cancer treatment. CDR3 protein: CASSMTGRSYEQYF. DNA for the CDR3: TGTGCCAGCAGCATGACAGGGCGCTCCTACGAGCAGTACTTC. The full variable domain, with the rest looked up from reference TRBV28 and TRBJ2-7, is DVKVTQSSRYLVKRTGEKVFLECVQDMDHENMFWYRQDPGLGLRLIYFSYDVKMKEKGDIPEGYSVSREKKERFSLILESASTNQTSMYLCASSMTGRSYEQYFGPGTRLTVT.